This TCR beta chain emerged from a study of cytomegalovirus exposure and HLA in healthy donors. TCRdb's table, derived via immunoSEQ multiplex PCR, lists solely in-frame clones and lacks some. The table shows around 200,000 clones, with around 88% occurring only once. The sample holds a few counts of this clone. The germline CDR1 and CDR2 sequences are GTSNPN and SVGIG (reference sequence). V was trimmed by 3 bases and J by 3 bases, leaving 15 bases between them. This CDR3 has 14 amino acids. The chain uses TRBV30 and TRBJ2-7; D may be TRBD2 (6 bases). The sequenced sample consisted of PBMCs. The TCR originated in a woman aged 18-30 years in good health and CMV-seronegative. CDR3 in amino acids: CAWSPPGLVYEQYF. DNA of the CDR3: TGTGCCTGGAGCCCCCCGGGACTCGTCTACGAGCAGTACTTC.